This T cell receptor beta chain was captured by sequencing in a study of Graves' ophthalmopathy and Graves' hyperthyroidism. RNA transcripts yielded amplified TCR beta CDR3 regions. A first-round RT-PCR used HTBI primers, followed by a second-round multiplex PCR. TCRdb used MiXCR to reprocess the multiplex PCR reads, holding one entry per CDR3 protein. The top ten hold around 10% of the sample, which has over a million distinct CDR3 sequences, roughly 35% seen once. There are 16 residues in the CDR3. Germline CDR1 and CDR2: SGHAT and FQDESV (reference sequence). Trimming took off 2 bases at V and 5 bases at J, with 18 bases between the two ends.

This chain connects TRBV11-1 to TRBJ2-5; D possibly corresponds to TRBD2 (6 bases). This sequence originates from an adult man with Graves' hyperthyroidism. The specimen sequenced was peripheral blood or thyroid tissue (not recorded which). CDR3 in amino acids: CASSLKGRGRWETQYF. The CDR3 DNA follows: TGTGCCAGCAGCTTAAAGGGCCGGGGGAGATGGGAGACCCAGTACTTC.